The text below deals with one T cell receptor (beta chain). What it recognizes is unknown. Germline V lookup: CDR1 MNHNS, CDR2 SASEGT. Trimming pared 4 bases from V and 1 base from J, leaving 14 bases between. This CDR3 is built from 16 residues. With a J-beta primer mix and a sample-barcoded 5' primer, a second PCR ran about 7 to 12 cycles. TCRdb independently ran MiXCR on the 5' RACE reads; one entry per CDR3 protein. There are 650,000 or so distinct CDR3 sequences in the sample; 52% occur only once, and less than 15% lies in the top ten. The data originate from a study of blood T cells in healthy people across ages. Study conclusions and caveats: PBMCs left unsorted prevented a conclusive naive versus antigen-experienced comparison.

This receptor was identified in a woman older than 75 in good health. Sequences were obtained from blood. The rearrangement uses TRBV6-1 and TRBJ2-1; possible D gene TRBD2, 5 bases. CDR3 protein: CASSGAEIRSYNEQFF. The CDR3 nucleotides are TGTGCCAGCAGTGGAGCGGAGATCAGGTCCTACAATGAGCAGTTCTTC.